Listed below are T cell receptor beta chains from one sample, sequenced in a study of regulatory T cells in long-lasting Graves disease. TCRdb independently ran MiXCR on the multiplex PCR reads; one entry per CDR3 protein. The table shows about 430,000 distinct CDR3 sequences, with roughly 23% occurring only once. The sequencing here drew on peripheral blood mononuclear cells (PBMCs), taken when the disease was refractory, from a patient treated with antithyroid drugs. The receptors originated from a female donor with Graves disease. CDR3s include the opening cysteine and the closing phenylalanine or tryptophan. A D gene is named only where the DNA matches it firmly. Where a row states a size, it is once, few, many or the class of an expanded clone; other rows omit it.

13 | TRBJ1-1 | TRBV6-2/TRBV6-3 | - | - | CASRREENTEAFF | TGTGCCAGCAGAAGGGAAGAGAACACTGAAGCTTTCTTT
15 | TRBJ2-1 | TRBV20-1 | few | - | CSGFFRFSSYNEQFF | TGCAGTGGGTTTTTCAGATTTAGCTCCTACAATGAGCAGTTCTTC
15 | TRBJ1-5 | TRBV15 | - | - | CATSRDRQGSGPQHF | TGTGCCACCAGCAGAGATCGTCAGGGGTCGGGGCCCCAGCATTTT
12 | TRBJ2-7 | TRBV20-1 | - | - | CSASPGRREQYF | TGCAGTGCTAGCCCTGGCCGCAGGGAGCAGTACTTC
13 | TRBJ1-5 | TRBV2 | many | - | CASSDERNQPQHF | TGTGCCAGCAGTGACGAGCGCAATCAGCCCCAGCATTTT
14 | TRBJ2-7 | TRBV28 | many | TRBD2 | CASSFPRLAGEQYF | TGTGCCAGCAGTTTCCCGAGACTAGCGGGCGAGCAGTACTTC
13 | TRBJ1-1 | TRBV7-9 | - | - | CASRQSEYTEAFF | TGTGCCAGCAGACAATCGGAGTACACTGAAGCTTTCTTT
14 | TRBJ1-3 | TRBV5-1 | - | - | CASSWDGSGNTIYF | TGCGCCAGCAGCTGGGACGGCTCTGGAAACACCATATATTTT
15 | TRBJ2-7 | TRBV5-7 | few | TRBD1 | CASTRNRDSSYEQYF | TGTGCCAGCACCAGGAACCGGGACAGCTCCTACGAGCAGTACTTC
11 | TRBJ2-5 | TRBV29-1 | many | - | CSVRYQETQYF | TGCAGCGTTCGTTACCAAGAGACCCAGTACTTC
14 | TRBJ2-5 | TRBV24-1 | few | - | CATSDFRAGETQYF | TGTGCCACCAGTGATTTTAGGGCCGGAGAGACCCAGTACTTC
13 | TRBJ1-1 | TRBV7-8 | many | - | CASSIHGAVEAFF | TGTGCCAGCAGCATCCACGGAGCGGTGGAAGCTTTCTTT
13 | TRBJ1-1 | TRBV12-3/TRBV12-4 | - | - | CASRSGMNTEAFF | TGTGCCAGCAGGTCCGGCATGAACACTGAAGCTTTCTTT
13 | TRBJ2-2 | TRBV30 | few | TRBD1 | CAWTGQGAGELFF | TGTGCCTGGACCGGACAGGGGGCCGGGGAGCTGTTTTTT
13 | TRBJ2-5 | TRBV28 | many | - | CASSFGAKETQYF | TGTGCCAGCAGTTTCGGGGCAAAAGAGACCCAGTACTTC
16 | TRBJ2-2 | TRBV5-1 | - | - | CASSLGLSSRTGELFF | TGCGCCAGCAGCTTGGGGTTAAGTTCACGGACCGGGGAGCTGTTTTTT
13 | TRBJ1-5 | TRBV5-6 | - | - | CASSLQASQPQHF | TGTGCCAGCAGCCTTCAGGCGAGTCAGCCCCAGCATTTT
13 | TRBJ2-2 | TRBV5-6 | - | - | CASGSSDTGELFF | TGTGCCAGCGGATCTAGCGACACCGGGGAGCTGTTTTTT
18 | TRBJ1-2 | TRBV25-1 | few | - | CASSDYGPQAGFNYGYTF | TGTGCCAGCAGTGACTACGGGCCCCAAGCGGGGTTTAACTATGGCTACACCTTC
13 | TRBJ2-1 | TRBV29-1 | few | TRBD2 | CNTGTSLYNEQFF | TGCAACACCGGGACTAGCTTATACAATGAGCAGTTCTTC
15 | TRBJ2-7 | TRBV11-2 | many | TRBD2 | CASSLVASGLYEQYF | TGTGCCAGCAGCTTAGTGGCTAGCGGGCTCTACGAGCAGTACTTC
12 | TRBJ1-1 | TRBV6-1 | - | - | CASSPTLVEAFF | TGTGCCAGCAGCCCGACCTTGGTAGAAGCTTTCTTT